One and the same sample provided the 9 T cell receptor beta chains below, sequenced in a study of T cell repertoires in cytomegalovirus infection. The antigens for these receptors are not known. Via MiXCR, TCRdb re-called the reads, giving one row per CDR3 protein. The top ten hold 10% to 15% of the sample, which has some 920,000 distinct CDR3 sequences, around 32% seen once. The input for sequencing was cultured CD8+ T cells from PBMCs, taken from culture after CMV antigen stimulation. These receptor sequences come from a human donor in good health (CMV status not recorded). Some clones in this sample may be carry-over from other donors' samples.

CDR3 loop: CASSQYFPDTQYF. In DNA, the CDR3 is TGCGCCAGCAGCCAATATTTCCCGGATACGCAGTATTTT. The chain joins TRBV4-3 to TRBJ2-3; D unresolved. The germline gives CDR1 LGHNA, CDR2 YSLEER. The CDR3 consists of 13 residues. Trimming shortened V by 2 bases and J by 6 bases, and 9 bases separated the two germline ends.

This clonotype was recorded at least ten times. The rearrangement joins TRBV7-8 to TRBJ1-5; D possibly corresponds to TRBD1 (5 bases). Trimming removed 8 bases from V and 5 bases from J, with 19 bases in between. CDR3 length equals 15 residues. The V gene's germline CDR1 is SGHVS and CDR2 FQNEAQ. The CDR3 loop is CASLPGRFIDQPQHF. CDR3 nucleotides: TGTGCCAGCCTTCCGGGACGCTTTATCGATCAGCCCCAGCATTTT. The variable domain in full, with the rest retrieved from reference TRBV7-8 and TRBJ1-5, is GAGVSQSPRYKVAKRGQDVALRCDPISGHVSLFWYQQALGQGPEFLTYFQNEAQLDKSGLPSDRFFAERPEGSVSTLKIQRTQQEDSAVYLCASLPGRFIDQPQHFGDGTRLSIL.

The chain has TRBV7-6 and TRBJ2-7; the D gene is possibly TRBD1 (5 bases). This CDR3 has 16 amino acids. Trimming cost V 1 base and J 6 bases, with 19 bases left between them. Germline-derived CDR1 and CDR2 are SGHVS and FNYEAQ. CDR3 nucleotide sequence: TGTGCCAGCAGCTTAGAACCGACAGACTCAGAAAGCGAGCAGTACGTC. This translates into CASSLEPTDSESEQYV.

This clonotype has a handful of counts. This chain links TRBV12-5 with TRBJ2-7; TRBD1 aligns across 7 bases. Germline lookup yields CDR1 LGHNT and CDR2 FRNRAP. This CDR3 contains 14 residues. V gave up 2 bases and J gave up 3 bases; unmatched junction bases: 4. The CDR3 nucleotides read TGTGCTAGTGGTTTGTCGGGACAGAACTACGAGCAGTACTTC. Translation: CASGLSGQNYEQYF.

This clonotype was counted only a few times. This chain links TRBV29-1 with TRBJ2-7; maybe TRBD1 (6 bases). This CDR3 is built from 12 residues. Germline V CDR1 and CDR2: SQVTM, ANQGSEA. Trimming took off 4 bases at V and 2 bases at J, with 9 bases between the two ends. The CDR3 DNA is TGCAGCGTTGGCAGGGACACCTACGAGCAGTACTTC. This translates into CSVGRDTYEQYF.

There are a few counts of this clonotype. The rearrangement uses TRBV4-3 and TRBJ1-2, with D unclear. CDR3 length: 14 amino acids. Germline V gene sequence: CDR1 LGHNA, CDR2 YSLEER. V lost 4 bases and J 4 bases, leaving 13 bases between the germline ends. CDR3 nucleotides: TGCGCCAGCAGCCTCCTAAGGACGGGCTATGGCTACACCTTC. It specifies CASSLLRTGYGYTF.

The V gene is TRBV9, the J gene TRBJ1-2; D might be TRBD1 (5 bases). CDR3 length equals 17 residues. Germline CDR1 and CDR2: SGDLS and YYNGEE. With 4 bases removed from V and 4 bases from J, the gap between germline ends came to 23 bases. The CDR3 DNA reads TGTGCCAGCAGCATACGGGACGAGACCATCCTATCCTATGGCTACACCTTC. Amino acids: CASSIRDETILSYGYTF.

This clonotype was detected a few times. CDR3 DNA sequence: TGTGCCAGCAGTTTAGGGGTAGCGGGGCAAAATGAGCAGTTCTTC. It translates to CASSLGVAGQNEQFF. The rearrangement joins TRBV12-3 or TRBV12-4 to TRBJ2-1; 8 bases map to TRBD2. The CDR3 runs 15 residues. The trim removed 1 base at V and 7 bases at J, leaving 6 bases unmatched.

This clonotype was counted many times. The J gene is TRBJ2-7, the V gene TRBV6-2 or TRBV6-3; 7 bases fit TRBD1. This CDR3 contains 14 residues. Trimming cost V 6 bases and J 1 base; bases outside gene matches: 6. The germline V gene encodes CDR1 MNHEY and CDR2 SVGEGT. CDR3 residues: CASRQGLPSYEQYV. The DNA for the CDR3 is TGTGCCAGCAGACAGGGGCTGCCGTCCTACGAGCAGTACGTC.